A single sample is the source of the 18 T cell receptor beta chains below, sequenced in a study of beta chain features in type 1 diabetes. Every bit of the isolated RNA underwent reverse transcription, so sequencing read expressed TCRB transcripts. The repertoire was sequenced with immunoSEQ multiplex PCR; TCRdb's copy has only in-frame clones and lacks some. The repertoire holds about 290,000 clones, with 8% as singletons. Sequenced sample: central memory CD4+ T cells from blood. The receptor set was obtained from a young woman in good health.

This clone appeared many times. The V gene is TRBV5-8, the J gene TRBJ2-7; no clear D gene. Trimming left V 0 bases short and J 2 bases short, with 9 bases between. The CDR3 is made up of 14 amino acids. The germline gives CDR1 SGHTS, CDR2 YDEGEE. CDR3 region: CASSLGSNTYEQYV. CDR3 sequence (DNA): TGTGCCAGCAGCTTGGGTAGTAATACCTACGAGCAGTACGTC.

The rearrangement uses TRBV5-4 and TRBJ2-3; weak D call: TRBD1 (5 bases). Germline CDR1 is SGHNT and CDR2 is YYREEE (reference sequence). Trimming removed 4 bases at V and 2 bases at J, with 11 bases between. CDR3 length equals 14 residues. The CDR3 region is CASSQRQYTDTQYF. CDR3 sequence (DNA): TGTGCCAGCAGCCAACGACAGTACACAGATACGCAGTATTTT.

The chain has TRBV28 and TRBJ1-2; 7 bases align to TRBD1. V shed 9 bases and J 8 bases; nucleotides not matched to a gene: 9. Looked up from germline, CDR1 is MDHEN and CDR2 is SYDVKM. The CDR3 consists of 12 residues. As DNA, the CDR3 is TGTGCCAGACGCACAGGGGCGGGGGGCTACACCTTC. Translating gives CARRTGAGGYTF.

This clone was detected many times. DNA for the CDR3: TGTGCCAGCAGCCTCGATAGTAGACAGGGGCATGAAAAACTGTTTTTT. This sequence encodes CASSLDSRQGHEKLFF. J is TRBJ1-4 and V is TRBV7-8; 8 bases are shared with TRBD1. After removal of 5 bases from V and 6 bases from J, the junction contained 11 bases not matched to a gene. This CDR3 comprises 16 residues. Looked up from germline, CDR1 is SGHVS and CDR2 is FQNEAQ.

The chain joins TRBV6-6 to TRBJ2-3; weak D call: TRBD2 (5 bases). There are 12 residues in the CDR3. Per the germline V gene, CDR1 is MNHNY and CDR2 is SVGAGI (reference sequence). Trimming took off 11 bases at V and 2 bases at J, with 11 bases between the two ends. As DNA, the CDR3 is TGTGCCGCGGGCGGCAACACAGATACGCAGTATTTT. Its protein is CAAGGNTDTQYF.

Only a few counts were recorded for this clone. CDR3 nucleotides: TGTGCCAGCAGCTTAGCCGGCAGCAATCAGCCCCAGCATTTT. It specifies CASSLAGSNQPQHF. J is TRBJ1-5 and V is TRBV7-2; D is uncertain. V was clipped by 0 bases and J by 1 base, with 4 bases between them. This CDR3 has 14 residues. From germline, CDR1 is SGHTA and CDR2 FQGNSA.

This clone was counted ten times or more. This chain connects TRBV14 to TRBJ2-2, with D uncertain. There are 12 residues in the CDR3. Germline CDR1 and CDR2: SGHDN and FVKESK. With 6 bases removed from V and 7 bases from J, the gap between germline ends came to 9 bases. This CDR3 reads CASSPGHGELFF. The DNA of the CDR3 is TGTGCCAGCAGTCCGGGCCACGGGGAGCTGTTTTTT.

This clone was counted a few times. The chain carries TRBV18 and TRBJ1-2; D may be TRBD1 (6 bases). This CDR3 has 14 amino acids. CDR1 is KGHSH, CDR2 LQKENI, per germline. Between the trimmed V and J ends, which lost 6 bases and 4 bases, there was a span of 15 bases. The CDR3 coding sequence is TGTGCCAGCTCCCCTACGGCACAGGGCTATGGCTACACCTTC. It yields the protein CASSPTAQGYGYTF.

The V and J genes are TRBV7-2 and TRBJ2-7, with a weak D call TRBD1 (5 bases). Trimming cost V 1 base and J 7 bases, with 14 bases left between them. The germline V gene has CDR1 SGHTA and CDR2 FQGNSA. This CDR3 has 14 residues. CDR3 DNA: TGTGCCAGCAGCTTAGGGCAGGGCGGCGTAGAGCAGTACTTC. This sequence encodes CASSLGQGGVEQYF.

The V call is TRBV5-1, the J call TRBJ2-1; D perhaps matches TRBD2 (5 bases). Per germline, CDR1 SGHRS and CDR2 YFSETQ. The germline V and J ends were trimmed by 4 bases and 1 base, with 12 bases remaining between them. The CDR3 length is 15 residues. This CDR3 reads CASSTGRASYNEQFF. The CDR3 DNA reads TGCGCCAGCAGCACTGGGCGGGCGTCCTACAATGAGCAGTTCTTC.

This clone was recorded a few times. The rearrangement links TRBV7-2 to TRBJ1-4; D ambiguous. Trimming left V 5 bases short and J 0 bases short, with 7 bases between. Germline CDR1 and CDR2: SGHTA and FQGNSA. The CDR3 spans 14 residues. CDR3 DNA sequence: TGTGCCAGCAGCCCAGTTTCAACTAATGAAAAACTGTTTTTT. Translation gives CASSPVSTNEKLFF.

This clone has just a few counts. The chain has TRBV6-5 and TRBJ1-4, with D tentatively TRBD1 (5 bases). In germline, CDR1 is MNHEY, CDR2 SVGAGI. V lost 2 bases to trimming and J lost 7 bases, with 14 bases between them. The CDR3 is made up of 15 amino acids. The CDR3 loop is CASSYELGAFEKLFF. As DNA, the CDR3 is TGTGCCAGCAGTTACGAGCTAGGGGCGTTTGAAAAACTGTTTTTT.

The chain is built from TRBV6-6 and TRBJ1-6; D gene ambiguous. The CDR3 spans 13 residues. V was cut by 10 bases and J by 0 bases, with 7 bases left in between. CDR1 is MNHNY, CDR2 SVGAGI, per germline (reference sequence). The CDR3 DNA follows: TGTGCCACCATACTCTCCTATAATTCACCCCTCCACTTT. It translates to CATILSYNSPLHF.

Many counts were recorded for this clone. The chain employs TRBV7-9 and TRBJ1-3; D uncertain. Germline loops: CDR1 SEHNR, CDR2 FQNEAQ (reference sequence). V shed 8 bases and J shed 1 base, with 9 bases lying between them. This CDR3 contains 13 residues. Here the CDR3 reads CASRELSGNTIYF. CDR3 nucleotides: TGTGCCAGCCGGGAGCTGTCTGGAAACACCATATATTTT. Combining the CDR3 with reference TRBV7-9 and TRBJ1-3 gives the whole variable domain DTGVSQNPRHKITKRGQNVTFRCDPISEHNRLYWYRQTLGQGPEFLTYFQNEAQLEKSRLLSDRFSAERPKGSFSTLEIQRTEQGDSAMYLCASRELSGNTIYFGEGSWLTVV.

The chain recombines TRBV5-4 with TRBJ1-1; no clear D. CDR1 SGHNT and CDR2 YYREEE come from the germline V gene (reference sequence). CDR3 size: 15 residues. Trimming removed 7 bases from V and 0 bases from J, with 16 bases in between. The CDR3 loop is CASRISQFLNTEAFF. The DNA of the CDR3 is TGTGCCAGCCGGATCTCTCAGTTCTTGAACACTGAAGCTTTCTTT. Combining the CDR3 with reference TRBV5-4 and TRBJ1-1 gives the whole variable domain ETGVTQSPTHLIKTRGQQVTLRCSSQSGHNTVSWYQQALGQGPQFIFQYYREEENGRGNFPPRFSGLQFPNYSSELNVNALELDDSALYLCASRISQFLNTEAFFGQGTRLTVV.

This clone has just a few counts. V is TRBV5-1 and J is TRBJ1-1, with D tentatively TRBD1 (5 bases). The CDR3 extends over 14 amino acids. Germline CDR1 reads SGHRS; CDR2 reads YFSETQ. Trimming cost V 2 bases and J 1 base, with 9 bases left between them. CDR3 in amino acids: CASSFAGTNTEAFF. CDR3 DNA sequence: TGCGCCAGCAGCTTCGCGGGGACGAACACTGAAGCTTTCTTT.

The rearrangement uses TRBV5-6 and TRBJ1-1; D unresolved. CDR1 SGHDT and CDR2 YYEEEE come from the germline V gene. The length of the CDR3 is 15 residues. Trimming cost V 0 bases and J 0 bases, with 9 bases left between them. CDR3 residues: CASSLGGGMNTEAFF. In nucleotides, the CDR3 is TGTGCCAGCAGCTTGGGCGGTGGGATGAACACTGAAGCTTTCTTT.

The V and J genes are TRBV10-3 and TRBJ1-1; no clear D. In germline, CDR1 is ENHRY, CDR2 SYGVKD. The CDR3 is 13 residues long. The V end lost 9 bases, the J end lost 0 bases, and 11 bases lay between the germline ends. The CDR3 bases are TGTGCCATAGGTGTAGGGTTGAACACTGAAGCTTTCTTT. It specifies CAIGVGLNTEAFF.